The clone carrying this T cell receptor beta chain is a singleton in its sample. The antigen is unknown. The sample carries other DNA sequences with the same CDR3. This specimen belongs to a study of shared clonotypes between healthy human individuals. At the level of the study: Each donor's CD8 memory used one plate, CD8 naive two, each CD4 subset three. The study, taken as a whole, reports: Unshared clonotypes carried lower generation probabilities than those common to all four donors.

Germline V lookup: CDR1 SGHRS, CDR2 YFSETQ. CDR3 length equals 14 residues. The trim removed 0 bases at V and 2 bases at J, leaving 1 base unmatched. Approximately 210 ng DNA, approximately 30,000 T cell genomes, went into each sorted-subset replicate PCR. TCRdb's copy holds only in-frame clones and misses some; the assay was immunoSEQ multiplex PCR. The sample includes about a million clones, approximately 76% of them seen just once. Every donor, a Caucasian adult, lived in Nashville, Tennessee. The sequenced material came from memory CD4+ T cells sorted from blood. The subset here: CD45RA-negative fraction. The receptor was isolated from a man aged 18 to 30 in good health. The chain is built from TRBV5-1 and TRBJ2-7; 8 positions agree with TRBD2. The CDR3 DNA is TGCGCCAGCAGCTTGGCGGGAGGGGCCTACGAGCAGTACTTC. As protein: CASSLAGGAYEQYF.